These 13 T cell receptor beta chains share one sample of origin, sequenced in a study of T cell responses to AZD1222 COVID-19 vaccine. Produced via immunoSEQ multiplex PCR; TCRdb's table is partial and in-frame only. The sample lists approximately 130,000 clones, approximately 90% occurring once. The material was peripheral blood, obtained on day 0 of MenACWY control vaccination. The receptor set was obtained from an adult in good health.

V gene TRBV27 combines with J gene TRBJ2-5, with unresolved D. The CDR3 consists of 15 residues. The V end lost 0 bases, the J end lost 2 bases, and 10 bases lay between the germline ends. The germline V gene has CDR1 MNHEY and CDR2 SMNVEV (reference sequence). Here the CDR3 DNA reads TGTGCCAGCAGTTTATCCCCGGCGAGACAAGAGACCCAGTACTTC. Translated, it gives CASSLSPARQETQYF.

This sequence joins TRBV6-2 or TRBV6-3 and TRBJ1-2, with 8 positions matching TRBD1. Losses at the gene ends were 1 base for V and 4 bases for J; bases not matched to a gene: 5. Germline assignment: CDR1 MNHEY and CDR2 SVGEGT. This CDR3 has 15 amino acids. The CDR3 here is CASSYWQGARYGYTF. The DNA for the CDR3 is TGTGCCAGCAGTTACTGGCAGGGGGCTCGCTATGGCTACACCTTC.

This chain joins TRBV4-1 and TRBJ2-1; 11 nucleotides align to TRBD2. The ends lost 5 bases at V and 3 bases at J; junction bases unmatched: 6. The CDR3 totals 16 residues. The germline gives CDR1 MGHRA, CDR2 YSYEKL. Here the CDR3 DNA reads TGCGCCAGCAGCTCCACGACTAGCGGGAACTACAATGAGCAGTTCTTC. Its translation is CASSSTTSGNYNEQFF.

The chain joins TRBV3-1 (or the pseudogene TRBV3-2) to TRBJ1-4; tentative D call: TRBD1 (6 bases). Trimming removed 1 base at V and 4 bases at J, with 10 bases between. This CDR3 has 15 residues. Germline CDR1 and CDR2: LGHDT and YNNKEL (reference sequence). As DNA, the CDR3 is TGTGCCAGCAGCCAAGTAGGGGGGATTAATGAAAAACTGTTTTTT. Its protein is CASSQVGGINEKLFF.

The chain joins TRBV5-6 to TRBJ2-7, with TRBD2 matching 11 bases. J lost 2 bases, V lost 4 bases, and 11 bases had no gene match. CDR1 SGHDT and CDR2 YYEEEE come from the germline V gene. There are 17 residues in the CDR3. CDR3 in DNA: TGTGCCAGCAGCCCCCGCATACTAGCGGGAGACCCCTACGAGCAGTACTTC. Translation gives CASSPRILAGDPYEQYF.

The table lists this clone with a count of one. The J gene is TRBJ2-4, the V gene TRBV7-2; TRBD2 matches at 10 bases. The ends lost 7 bases at V and 0 bases at J; junction bases unmatched: 12. Germline CDR1 reads SGHTA; CDR2 reads FQGNSA. CDR3 length: 18 residues. CDR3 sequence (DNA): TGTGCCAGCACGCCGAGACTAGCGGGTGGTGTAGCCAAAAACATTCAGTACTTC. Translating gives CASTPRLAGGVAKNIQYF.

By share, this clone ranks as medium-sized (0.01 to 0.1%). J is TRBJ2-7 and V is TRBV13; tentatively, D is TRBD1 (6 bases). Germline CDR1 PRHDT, CDR2 FYEKMQ (reference sequence). V was trimmed by 6 bases and J by 5 bases, leaving 17 bases between them. This CDR3 comprises 14 residues. CDR3 sequence: CASSSIAQGNEQYF. For the CDR3, the DNA is TGTGCCAGCAGTTCGATAGCCCAGGGGAACGAGCAGTACTTC.

The chain carries TRBV30 and TRBJ1-1; 10 bases line up with TRBD1. Germline-derived CDR1 and CDR2 are GTSNPN and SVGIG (reference sequence). Trimming removed 3 bases from V and 3 bases from J; junction bases left unmatched: 4. The CDR3 spans 14 residues. The DNA for the CDR3 is TGTGCCTGGAGGGGGGACAGGGGCGACACTGAAGCTTTCTTT. Its translation: CAWRGDRGDTEAFF. Full variable domain (rest looked up from reference TRBV30 and TRBJ1-1): SQTIHQWPATLVQPVGSPLSLECTVEGTSNPNLYWYRQAAGRGLQLLFYSVGIGQISSEVPQNLSASRPQDRQFILSSKKLLLSDSGFYLCAWRGDRGDTEAFFGQGTRLTVV.

The chain links TRBV19 to TRBJ2-7; D unclear. Trimming took off 3 bases at V and 2 bases at J, with 11 bases between the two ends. The CDR3 consists of 14 residues. Germline V gene lookup returns CDR1 LNHDA and CDR2 SQIVND (reference sequence). Written as DNA, the CDR3 is TGTGCCAGTAGTATTGAGGCGGCCACCTACGAGCAGTACTTC. Translating gives CASSIEAATYEQYF.

The chain has TRBV7-2 and TRBJ1-1, with D possibly matching TRBD1 (5 bases). Germline V gene lookup returns CDR1 SGHTA and CDR2 FQGNSA. Trimming removed 4 bases from V and 1 base from J, with 10 bases in between. This CDR3 region has 14 residues. The CDR3: CASSSVRGNTEAFF. The CDR3 nucleotides read TGTGCCAGCAGCTCCGTTAGGGGGAACACTGAAGCTTTCTTT.

The chain employs TRBV10-3 and TRBJ1-3; tentative D call: TRBD1 (5 bases). Germline-derived CDR1 and CDR2 are ENHRY and SYGVKD. This CDR3 region has 14 residues. Trimming took 6 bases from V and 0 from J, leaving 9 bases between them. CDR3: CAIRGQDSGNTIYF. CDR3 sequence (DNA): TGTGCCATCAGGGGGCAGGACTCTGGAAACACCATATATTTT.

This chain connects TRBV5-5 to TRBJ2-5, with TRBD2 identical over 11 bases. The length of the CDR3 is 15 residues. V shed 4 bases, J shed 5 bases, and the junction held 7 bases outside the gene matches. The germline gives CDR1 SGHKS, CDR2 YYEKEE (reference sequence). CDR3 in amino acids: CASSAGTSGFETQYF. In DNA form, the CDR3 reads TGTGCCAGCAGCGCCGGGACTAGCGGTTTCGAGACCCAGTACTTC. The full variable domain, rest sourced from reference TRBV5-5 and TRBJ2-5, is DAGVTQSPTHLIKTRGQQVTLRCSPISGHKSVSWYQQVLGQGPQFIFQYYEKEERGRGNFPDRFSARQFPNYSSELNVNALLLGDSALYLCASSAGTSGFETQYFGPGTRLLVL.

The V gene is TRBV5-1, the J gene TRBJ2-7; 7 bases line up with TRBD2. The CDR3 has 14 amino acids. CDR1 SGHRS and CDR2 YFSETQ come from the germline V gene. V was clipped by 4 bases and J by 2 bases; unmatched bases: 6. CDR3 sequence (DNA): TGCGCCAGCAGCGGGTGGGGGGGACCCTACGAGCAGTACTTC. Protein product: CASSGWGGPYEQYF. Full variable domain (outside the CDR3, taken from reference TRBV5-1 and TRBJ2-7): KAGVTQTPRYLIKTRGQQVTLSCSPISGHRSVSWYQQTPGQGLQFLFEYFSETQRNKGNFPGRFSGRQFSNSRSEMNVSTLELGDSALYLCASSGWGGPYEQYFGPGTRLTVT.